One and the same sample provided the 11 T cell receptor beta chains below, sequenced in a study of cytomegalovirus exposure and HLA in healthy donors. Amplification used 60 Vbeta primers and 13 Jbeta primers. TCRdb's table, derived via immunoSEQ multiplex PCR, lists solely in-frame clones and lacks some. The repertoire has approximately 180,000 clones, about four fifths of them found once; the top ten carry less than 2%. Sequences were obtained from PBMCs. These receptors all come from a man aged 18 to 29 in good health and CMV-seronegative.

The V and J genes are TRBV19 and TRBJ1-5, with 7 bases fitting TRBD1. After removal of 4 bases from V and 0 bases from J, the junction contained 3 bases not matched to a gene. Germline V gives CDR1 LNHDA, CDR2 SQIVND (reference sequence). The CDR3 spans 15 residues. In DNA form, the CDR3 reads TGTGCCAGTAGTACGACAGGGAATAGCAATCAGCCCCAGCATTTT. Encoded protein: CASSTTGNSNQPQHF.

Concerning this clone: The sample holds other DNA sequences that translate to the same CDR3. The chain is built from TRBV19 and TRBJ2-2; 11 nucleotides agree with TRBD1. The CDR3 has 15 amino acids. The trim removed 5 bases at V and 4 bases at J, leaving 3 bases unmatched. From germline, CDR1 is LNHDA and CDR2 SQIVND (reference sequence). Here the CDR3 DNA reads TGTGCCAGTAGTTCGGGGACAGGGGGCACCGGGGAGCTGTTTTTT. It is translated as CASSSGTGGTGELFF.

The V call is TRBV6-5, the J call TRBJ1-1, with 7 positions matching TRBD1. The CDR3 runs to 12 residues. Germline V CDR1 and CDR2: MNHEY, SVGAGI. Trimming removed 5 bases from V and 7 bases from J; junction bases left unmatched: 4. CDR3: CASSRYRGEAFF. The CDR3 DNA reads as TGTGCCAGCAGTCGATACAGGGGTGAAGCTTTCTTT.

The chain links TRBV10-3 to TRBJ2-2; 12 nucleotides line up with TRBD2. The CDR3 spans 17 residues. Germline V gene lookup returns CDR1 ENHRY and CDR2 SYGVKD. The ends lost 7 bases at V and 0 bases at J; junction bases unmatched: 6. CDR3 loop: CAINRLAGASNTGELFF. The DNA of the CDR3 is TGTGCCATCAATCGACTAGCGGGGGCCTCGAACACCGGGGAGCTGTTTTTT.

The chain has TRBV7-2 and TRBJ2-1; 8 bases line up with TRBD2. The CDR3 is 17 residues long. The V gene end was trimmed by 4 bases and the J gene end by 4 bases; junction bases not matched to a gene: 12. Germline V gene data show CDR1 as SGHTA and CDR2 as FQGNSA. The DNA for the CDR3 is TGTGCCAGCAGCTATGTGCTCCGGGAGGGAGGATACAATGAGCAGTTCTTC. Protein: CASSYVLREGGYNEQFF.

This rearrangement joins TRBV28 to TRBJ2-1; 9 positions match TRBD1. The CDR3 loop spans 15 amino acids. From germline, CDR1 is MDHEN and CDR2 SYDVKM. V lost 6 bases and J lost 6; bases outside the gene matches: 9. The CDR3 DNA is TGTGCCAGCAGAAACTACAGGGGGCGAAGCAATGAGCAGTTCTTC. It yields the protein CASRNYRGRSNEQFF.

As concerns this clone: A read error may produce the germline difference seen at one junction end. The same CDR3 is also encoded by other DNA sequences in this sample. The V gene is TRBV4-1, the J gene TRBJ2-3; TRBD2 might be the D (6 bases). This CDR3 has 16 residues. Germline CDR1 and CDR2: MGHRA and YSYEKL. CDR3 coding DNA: TGTGCCAGCAGCCAAGATGTGGGAGCAGGGAGGGATACGCAGTATTTT. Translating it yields CASSQDVGAGRDTQYF.

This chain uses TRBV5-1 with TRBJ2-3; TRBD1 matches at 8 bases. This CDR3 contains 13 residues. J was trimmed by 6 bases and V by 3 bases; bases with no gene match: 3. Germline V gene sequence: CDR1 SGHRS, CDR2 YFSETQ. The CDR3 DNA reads TGCGCCAGCAGCTCCACAGGGGGGGATACGCAGTATTTT. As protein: CASSSTGGDTQYF.

The CDR3 loop is CASSLGLLSTDTQYF. The CDR3 DNA reads TGTGCCAGCAGCTTGGGTCTTCTGAGCACAGATACGCAGTATTTT. This chain uses TRBV5-6 with TRBJ2-3; D not certain. V lost 0 bases, J lost 0 bases, and 8 bases lay in between. This CDR3 has 15 residues. Per germline, CDR1 SGHDT and CDR2 YYEEEE.

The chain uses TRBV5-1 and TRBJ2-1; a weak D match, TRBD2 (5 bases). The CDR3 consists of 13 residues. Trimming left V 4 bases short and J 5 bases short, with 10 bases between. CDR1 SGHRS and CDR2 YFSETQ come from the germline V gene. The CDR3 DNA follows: TGCGCCAGCAGCCTCCGGGGAAACAATGAGCAGTTCTTC. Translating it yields CASSLRGNNEQFF.

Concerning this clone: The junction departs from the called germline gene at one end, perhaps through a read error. CDR3 DNA: TGTGCCAGCAGCGAGGGGGGGACTAGCGATTACAGTGAGCAGTTCTTC. This gives the protein CASSEGGTSDYSEQFF. The rearrangement links TRBV9 to TRBJ2-1; the match to TRBD2 covers 10 bases. This CDR3 is 16 amino acids long. Germline assignment: CDR1 SGDLS and CDR2 YYNGEE.